This TCR beta chain was sequenced during a study of CD8 T cells in ankylosing spondylitis (dated by TCRdb to about 2017). Regarding the complete study: The study set out to find disease-linked TCR variants by profiling T cell receptor beta repertoires in ankylosing spondylitis patients and healthy donors. The full study cohort comprised 25 ankylosing spondylitis patients and about a hundred healthy donors. Peripheral blood was sampled, and synovial fluid was also collected from ankylosing spondylitis patients.

Sequencing used an Illumina HiSeq 2500. Quantitative 5'-RACE with molecular barcodes was the method used to prepare the TCR beta libraries. In the authors' own workflow: To identify disease-linked TCR variants, a new computational method was used, one built on a probabilistic model of VDJ rearrangement. The public reads were reprocessed in TCRdb via fastp at Q25 and MiXCR, keeping in-frame beta chains. Entries that share a CDR3 protein sequence are merged under the most common genes and DNA. TCRdb assigned the V and J calls; the authors' analysis was not used. The sample table contains roughly 230,000 distinct CDR3 sequences; only one count was recorded for roughly 18% of them. The top ten constitute about a third of the sample. The trim is 0 bases for V and 0 bases for J, with a gap of 7 bases between the germline ends. The CDR3 holds 15 amino acids from the cysteine to the phenylalanine. Only the CDR3 DNA stays, 45 bases, in frame from base 1. The germline V gene yields SGHDT for CDR1 and YYEEEE for CDR2.

Here is what the overall study found, with its caveats: Some TCR beta motif variants had previously been reported in synovial fluid and blood of reactive arthritis patients, which suggested common disease-initiation mechanisms. The disease-linked clones showed a CD8+ phenotype and occurred at relatively low frequencies in peripheral blood. Blood from ankylosing spondylitis patients appeared to be characterized by a TCR beta motif composed of about eight highly homologous amino acid variants. The disease-linked clones were reported to be significantly enriched in matched synovial fluid samples from ankylosing spondylitis patients.

Details on this clonotype: This receptor's antigen is unknown. No clone much larger than this one lies a single base away; base qualities are absent.

Input material: blood, either unsorted or a sorted T cell fraction (not recorded which). The clonotype was recovered from a male donor with ankylosing spondylitis or in good health (not recorded which). The rearranged segments are TRBV5-6 and TRBJ2-1; no D gene call is confident. Read as DNA, the sequence is TGTGCCAGCAGCTTGGAGGCGTACTCCTACAATGAGCAGTTCTTC. This is translated as CASSLEAYSYNEQFF.